The 3 T cell receptor beta chains below were found in one sample sequenced in a study of blood T cell repertoires in COVID-19. Profiling relied on immunoSEQ multiplex PCR, and the TCRdb table lists in-frame clones only, not all of them. This table has roughly 150,000 clones, under 90% appearing once. The specimen sequenced was peripheral blood. These receptors were taken from a human donor in a cohort sampled during active COVID-19.

This clone was seen once. J is TRBJ1-2 and V is TRBV18; D gene unclear. V lost 1 base, J lost 2 bases, and 11 bases lay in between. This CDR3 has 15 residues. Germline V gives CDR1 KGHSH, CDR2 LQKENI. DNA for the CDR3: TGTGCCAGCTCACCACTACCAGTGTCGAACTATGGCTACACCTTC. It codes for CASSPLPVSNYGYTF.

This chain connects TRBV5-1 to TRBJ2-3, with TRBD2 matching over 7 bases. This CDR3 region has 15 residues. Looked up from germline, CDR1 is SGHRS and CDR2 is YFSETQ. V was clipped by 0 bases and J by 4 bases; unmatched bases: 5. CDR3 sequence reads: CASSLVGTNPDTQYF. Here the CDR3 DNA reads TGCGCCAGCAGCTTGGTGGGGACTAATCCAGATACGCAGTATTTT.

The J gene is TRBJ1-2, the V gene TRBV6-2 or TRBV6-3; the D is unclear. CDR3 size: 15 residues. Germline values: CDR1 MNHEY, CDR2 SVGEGT. The germline V and J ends were trimmed by 6 bases and 1 base, with 15 bases remaining between them. CDR3 nucleotides: TGTGCCAGCAGCGGCCCCCCGGGAGGTAACTATGGCTACACCTTC. Translated, it gives CASSGPPGGNYGYTF.